This T cell receptor beta chain originates from a study of cytomegalovirus exposure and HLA in healthy donors. Nominal health characterized the donors when sampled, though unrecorded immune exposures were likely. General observations from the study: A later analysis found that most CMV-associated TCR beta chains appeared HLA-restricted. Links to common viral pathogens appeared, in a later analysis, for several of the most significant clusters. Rarity held for most TCR sequences, but there were some public TCRs that occurred in many donors.

Points on this clone: The antigen is undetermined.

V was shortened by 6 bases and J by 6 bases, with 19 bases between the two germline ends. The germline CDR1 and CDR2 sequences are SGHTA and FQGNSA. This CDR3 is built from 15 residues. The PCR contained 60 Vbeta and 13 Jbeta primers. Clones were sequenced by immunoSEQ multiplex PCR, and TCRdb holds only the in-frame ones, with some missing. The table lists some 200,000 clones, approximately 82% of them singletons. The source of this sequence is a woman aged 40 to 50 in good health and CMV-seronegative. Sequencing was carried out using PBMCs. This sequence joins TRBV7-2 and TRBJ2-3, with a tentative D call TRBD2 (7 bases). The CDR3 coding sequence is TGTGCCAGCAGATTGGGCGGGGGCCAAGCCGATACGCAGTATTTT. Encoded protein: CASRLGGGQADTQYF.